Sequencing of this TCR beta chain was carried out in a study of T-cell reconstitution after alpha-beta-depleted transplantation in children. This clonotype has at least ten counts. The antigen remains unidentified. Germline CDR1 and CDR2: MNHEY and SMNVEV (reference sequence). The CDR3 sequence is 13 residues long. Trimming removed 4 bases at V and 2 bases at J, with 7 bases between. During its preparation, the TCRbeta library received unique molecular identifiers. Via MiXCR, TCRdb re-called the PCR reads, giving one row per CDR3 protein. The sample carries around 94,000 distinct CDR3 sequences, roughly 6% recorded once. Study conclusions and caveats: There were reportedly several hundred expanded graft clones from which alpha-beta T cells came about two months after transplant.

The chain uses TRBV27 and TRBJ2-3, with no clear D. The sequencing used PBMCs, mostly from graft donor cells, collected 60 days after TCRalphabeta/CD19-depleted stem cell transplant. This clonotype was obtained from a female patient between 2 and 10 years old who had a stem cell transplant for Fanconi anemia, so the T cells may come from the graft donor. This chain's CDR3 is CASSSLITDTQYF. The CDR3 bases are TGTGCCAGCAGTTCACTGATCACAGATACGCAGTATTTT.